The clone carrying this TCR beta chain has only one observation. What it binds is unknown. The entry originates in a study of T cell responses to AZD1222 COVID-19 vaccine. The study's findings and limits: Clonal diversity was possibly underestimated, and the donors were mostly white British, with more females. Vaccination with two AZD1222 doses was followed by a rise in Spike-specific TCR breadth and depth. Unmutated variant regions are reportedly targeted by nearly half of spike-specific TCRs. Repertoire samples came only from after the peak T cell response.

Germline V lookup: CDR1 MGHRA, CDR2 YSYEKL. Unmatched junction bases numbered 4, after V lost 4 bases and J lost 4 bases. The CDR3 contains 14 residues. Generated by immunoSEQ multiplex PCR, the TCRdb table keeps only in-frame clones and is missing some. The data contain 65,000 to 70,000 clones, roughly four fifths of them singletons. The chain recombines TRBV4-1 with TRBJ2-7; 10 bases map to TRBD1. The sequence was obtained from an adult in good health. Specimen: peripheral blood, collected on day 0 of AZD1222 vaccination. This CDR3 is CASSLDRGEYEQYF. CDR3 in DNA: TGCGCCAGCAGCCTGGACAGGGGGGAATACGAGCAGTACTTC.